This TCR beta chain was recovered during a study of CD8+ T cells in alopecia areata. Across the study: Administration of oral tofacitinib to treated patients was at 5 to 10 mg twice daily. Regarding the study as a whole: Higher clonality and more expanded CD8+ clones appeared in lesional than normal scalp. The presence of one nonresponder keeps the tie between baseline CD8+ expansion and response uncertain.

Details on this clone: Its cognate antigen is unknown.

In each case, RNA was isolated and then reverse transcribed into cDNA as the sequencing template. Sequenced by immunoSEQ multiplex PCR; TCRdb stores in-frame clones only, minus some. Of a few hundred thousand clones listed, approximately 70% are singletons. Germline V gene lookup returns CDR1 SGHTA and CDR2 FQGTGA. The V end was cut by 5 bases, the J end by 0 bases, with 15 bases between. The CDR3 totals 16 residues. Sample treatment: oral pan-JAK inhibitor, 5-10 mg twice daily. Sequencing was performed on CD4+ T cells sorted from blood, taken around week 44, from a patient treated with tofacitinib. The genes are TRBV7-3 and TRBJ2-3; D gene unclear. This TCR came from a human donor with alopecia areata. CDR3 nucleotides: TGTGCCAGCAGCGCCTACTCGCGAGGTAGCACAGATACGCAGTATTTT. As protein: CASSAYSRGSTDTQYF. Full variable domain (missing parts from reference TRBV7-3 and TRBJ2-3): GAGVSQTPSNKVTEKGKYVELRCDPISGHTALYWYRQSLGQGPEFLIYFQGTGAADDSGLPNDRFFAVRPEGSVSTLKIQRTERGDSAVYLCASSAYSRGSTDTQYFGPGTRLTVL.